Presented here are 25 T cell receptor beta chains from one specimen sequenced in a study of blood T cell repertoires in COVID-19. The assay was immunoSEQ multiplex PCR, and TCRdb's table has in-frame clones only and misses some. The table lists roughly 330,000 clones, over 75% of them singletons. The sequenced sample consisted of peripheral blood. These receptor sequences come from a woman aged 45-65 years with active or convalescent COVID-19.

The chain joins TRBV11-2 to TRBJ2-1, with 13 bases fitting TRBD2. The junction had 9 bases not matched to a gene; V was cut back by 5 bases and J by 8 bases. Germline CDR1 SGHAT, CDR2 FQNNGV. The CDR3 extends over 16 amino acids. CDR3 residues: CASSLQGTSGIYEQFF. CDR3 nucleotides: TGTGCCAGCAGCCTACAGGGGACTAGCGGGATCTATGAGCAGTTCTTC.

This clone was picked up a small number of times. This same CDR3 is encoded by further DNA sequences in the sample. The genes are TRBV7-2 and TRBJ2-5; D is undetermined. Germline V gives CDR1 SGHTA, CDR2 FQGNSA. Trimming left V 5 bases short and J 3 bases short, with 10 bases between. The CDR3 has 13 residues. For the CDR3, the DNA is TGTGCCAGCAGCCCCGCCTATAAAGAGACCCAGTACTTC. It is translated as CASSPAYKETQYF.

This clone has only one observation. This rearrangement joins TRBV14 to TRBJ2-6; D is perhaps TRBD1 (6 bases). The V gene's germline CDR1 is SGHDN and CDR2 FVKESK. CDR3 length: 19 amino acids. Trimming pared 0 bases from V and 2 bases from J, leaving 17 bases between. CDR3: CASSQDRGTSLTGANVLTF. DNA of the CDR3: TGTGCCAGCAGCCAAGATAGGGGGACATCCTTAACTGGGGCCAACGTCCTGACTTTC.

This chain connects TRBV6-5 to TRBJ2-2; 13 nucleotides line up with TRBD2. Per the germline V gene, CDR1 is MNHEY and CDR2 is SVGAGI. With V trimmed by 6 bases and J by 10 bases, 8 bases remained unmatched. There are 15 residues in the CDR3. The CDR3 DNA is TGTGCCAGCAGCCGAGGGACTAGCGGGATGGTGGAGCTGTTTTTT. This sequence encodes CASSRGTSGMVELFF.

The chain recombines TRBV28 with TRBJ2-1; 8 positions agree with TRBD2. This CDR3 comprises 15 residues. J lost 7 bases, V lost 6 bases, and 11 bases had no gene match. CDR1 MDHEN and CDR2 SYDVKM come from the germline V gene. The DNA for the CDR3 is TGTGCCAGCAGCACAGCTAGCGGGTCGGAGAATGAGCAGTTCTTC. As protein: CASSTASGSENEQFF.

This rearrangement joins TRBV7-2 to TRBJ1-1; D is possibly TRBD1 (6 bases). Germline lookup yields CDR1 SGHTA and CDR2 FQGNSA. The V end lost 0 bases, the J end lost 2 bases, and 10 bases lay between the germline ends. The CDR3 has 15 amino acids. The CDR3 here is CASSLAAGVNTEAFF. In DNA, the CDR3 is TGTGCCAGCAGCTTAGCAGCAGGGGTTAACACTGAAGCTTTCTTT.

This clone showed up just once. The chain joins TRBV9 to TRBJ2-2; tentatively, D is TRBD1 (5 bases). With 0 bases removed from V and 1 base from J, the gap between germline ends came to 10 bases. CDR3 length: 16 residues. Looked up from germline, CDR1 is SGDLS and CDR2 is YYNGEE. CDR3 nucleotides: TGTGCCAGCAGCGTAGCTGGACACATGAACACCGGGGAGCTGTTTTTT. Its translation is CASSVAGHMNTGELFF.

J is TRBJ1-6 and V is TRBV6-2 or TRBV6-3, with D perhaps matching TRBD1 (5 bases). Looked up from germline, CDR1 is MNHEY and CDR2 is SVGEGT. CDR3 length: 18 amino acids. V lost 0 bases and J lost 7, with 19 bases in between. The CDR3 DNA sequence: TGTGCCAGCAGTTACTCCACGAACCGACAGAAACTAAATTCACCCCTCCACTTT. It encodes CASSYSTNRQKLNSPLHF.

V and J are TRBV7-8 and TRBJ2-5; 7 nucleotides agree with TRBD1. J was trimmed by 2 bases and V by 2 bases; bases with no gene match: 2. Germline V CDR1 and CDR2: SGHVS, FQNEAQ. The CDR3 consists of 14 residues. The CDR3 sequence: CASSLRDSQETQYF. In DNA, the CDR3 is TGTGCCAGCAGCTTAAGGGACAGTCAAGAGACCCAGTACTTC.

The V and J genes are TRBV30 and TRBJ2-1; 11 positions agree with TRBD2. V shed 4 bases and J 8 bases; nucleotides not matched to a gene: 4. Germline V lookup: CDR1 GTSNPN, CDR2 SVGIG (reference sequence). The CDR3 spans 13 residues. The CDR3, as DNA: TGTGCCTGGATTGTAGCGGGGGGGTATGAGCAGTTCTTC. Protein: CAWIVAGGYEQFF.

This sequence joins TRBV6-5 and TRBJ2-1, with TRBD2 matching 8 bases. CDR1 MNHEY and CDR2 SVGAGI come from the germline V gene. This CDR3 contains 15 residues. Trimming removed 0 bases from V and 3 bases from J; junction bases left unmatched: 1. DNA for the CDR3: TGTGCCAGCAGTTACTCGGGACTAGGCTACAATGAGCAGTTCTTC. As protein: CASSYSGLGYNEQFF.

The chain uses TRBV25-1 and TRBJ1-1; TRBD1 aligns across 8 bases. Trimming removed 8 bases from V and 1 base from J; junction bases left unmatched: 3. The germline V gene has CDR1 MGHDK and CDR2 SYGVNS. This CDR3 comprises 13 residues. The CDR3 sequence: CASRGTGNTEAFF. The CDR3 DNA is TGTGCCAGCCGCGGGACAGGGAACACTGAAGCTTTCTTT.

The V and J genes are TRBV7-3 and TRBJ2-1, with 7 bases lining up with TRBD2. The V gene end was trimmed by 3 bases and the J gene end by 9 bases; junction bases not matched to a gene: 8. Germline assignment: CDR1 SGHTA and CDR2 FQGTGA. The CDR3 spans 14 residues. The CDR3 here is CASSFGGRVVEQFF. The CDR3, as DNA: TGTGCCAGCAGCTTCGGCGGGAGAGTAGTTGAGCAGTTCTTC.

This chain joins TRBV6-2 or TRBV6-3 and TRBJ2-1; 9 bases match TRBD2. This CDR3 contains 16 residues. Germline loops: CDR1 MNHEY, CDR2 SVGEGT. The trim removed 5 bases at V and 2 bases at J, leaving 7 bases unmatched. CDR3: CASSPGGRGTYNEQFF. The DNA of the CDR3 is TGTGCCAGCAGTCCCGGCGGGAGGGGTACCTACAATGAGCAGTTCTTC.

The J gene is TRBJ1-1, the V gene TRBV15, with D maybe TRBD1 (6 bases). CDR1 and CDR2 (germline): LNHNV, YYDKDF (reference sequence). The germline V and J ends were trimmed by 7 bases and 3 bases, with 9 bases remaining between them. The CDR3 totals 12 residues. CDR3 protein: CATTWGHTEAFF. Written as DNA, the CDR3 is TGTGCCACCACCTGGGGGCACACTGAAGCTTTCTTT.

This rearrangement joins TRBV10-3 to TRBJ1-2, with 7 bases fitting TRBD1. The CDR3 runs 19 residues. Germline V lookup: CDR1 ENHRY, CDR2 SYGVKD. V lost 8 bases, J lost 5 bases, and 26 bases stayed unmatched. The CDR3 loop is CAIGRRSGTDLTLAYGYTF. CDR3 in DNA: TGTGCCATCGGACGTAGATCCGGGACAGATCTTACCCTGGCTTATGGCTACACCTTC.

This clone was seen once. The chain links TRBV6-5 to TRBJ1-5, with 7 bases aligning to TRBD1. The CDR3 has 14 residues. The V gene's germline CDR1 is MNHEY and CDR2 SVGAGI. Trimming took 2 bases from V and 3 from J; bases not matched to a gene: 1. The CDR3 loop is CASSYGTANQPQHF. For the CDR3, the DNA is TGTGCCAGCAGTTACGGGACAGCCAATCAGCCCCAGCATTTT.

V and J are TRBV3-1 (or the pseudogene TRBV3-2) and TRBJ2-5, with TRBD2 as a possible D gene (6 bases). With 0 bases removed from V and 5 bases from J, the gap between germline ends came to 10 bases. CDR3 length equals 14 residues. The germline V gene has CDR1 LGHDT and CDR2 YNNKEL (reference sequence). CDR3 bases: TGTGCCAGCAGCCAAGATGGAGGGGCGGAGACCCAGTACTTC. The encoded protein is CASSQDGGAETQYF.

The chain employs TRBV15 and TRBJ1-5; possible D gene TRBD1, 6 bases. The CDR3 runs to 19 residues. The germline gives CDR1 LNHNV, CDR2 YYDKDF (reference sequence). Trimming took off 3 bases at V and 5 bases at J, with 26 bases between the two ends. This CDR3 reads CATSSMGWGHPIIDQPQHF. CDR3 coding DNA: TGTGCCACCAGCAGTATGGGTTGGGGACACCCAATTATTGATCAGCCCCAGCATTTT.

The chain combines TRBV11-2 with TRBJ1-4; D is ambiguous. The length of the CDR3 is 15 residues. V shed 4 bases and J shed 7 bases, with 16 bases lying between them. Germline CDR1 reads SGHAT; CDR2 reads FQNNGV. The CDR3 DNA reads as TGTGCCAGCAGCTCCTTGGGAGGAAGCCTTGAAAAACTGTTTTTT. Translating it yields CASSSLGGSLEKLFF.

The rearrangement uses TRBV11-2 and TRBJ2-3, with 11 bases fitting TRBD2. In germline, CDR1 is SGHAT, CDR2 FQNNGV. This CDR3 spans 17 amino acids. Trimming cost V 8 bases and J 3 bases; bases outside gene matches: 13. CDR3 sequence (DNA): TGTGCCAGCCGCACTAGCGGGGGCCCTCGGGGAACAGATACGCAGTATTTT. Encoded protein: CASRTSGGPRGTDTQYF. Full variable domain (remainder filled in from reference TRBV11-2 and TRBJ2-3): EAGVAQSPRYKIIEKRQSVAFWCNPISGHATLYWYQQILGQGPKLLIQFQNNGVVDDSQLPKDRFSAERLKGVDSTLKIQPAKLEDSAVYLCASRTSGGPRGTDTQYFGPGTRLTVL.

This sequence joins TRBV7-8 and TRBJ2-7; the D gene is possibly TRBD1 (7 bases). The CDR3 has 14 residues. CDR1 is SGHVS and CDR2 is FQNEAQ in the germline V gene. The V and J ends lost 5 bases and 2 bases respectively, with 13 bases between them. This CDR3 reads CASSHAGQTYEQYF. CDR3 DNA: TGTGCCAGCAGCCATGCGGGACAGACCTACGAGCAGTACTTC.

The chain couples TRBV9 to TRBJ1-3; 7 bases line up with TRBD1. The CDR3 has 15 residues. With 4 bases clipped from V and 0 bases from J, the junction kept 4 bases outside the gene matches. CDR1 and CDR2 from the germline V gene are SGDLS and YYNGEE. As DNA, the CDR3 is TGTGCCAGCAGCTACGGGACAGCCTCTGGAAACACCATATATTTT. It encodes CASSYGTASGNTIYF.

The V call is TRBV27, the J call TRBJ1-1; 10 positions agree with TRBD1. The CDR3 covers 16 residues. Germline V CDR1 and CDR2: MNHEY, SMNVEV (reference sequence). V shed 5 bases, J shed 5 bases, and the junction held 11 bases outside the gene matches. Here the CDR3 reads CASSTRQGALRTEAFF. The DNA of the CDR3 is TGTGCCAGCAGTACCCGACAGGGGGCTTTGCGAACTGAAGCTTTCTTT.

V gene TRBV5-1 combines with J gene TRBJ1-3; no clear D. Trimming stripped 0 bases from V and 0 bases from J, with 7 bases between. The CDR3 sequence is 15 residues long. Germline V lookup: CDR1 SGHRS, CDR2 YFSETQ. CDR3 nucleotides: TGCGCCAGCAGCTTGGACACCAGCTCTGGAAACACCATATATTTT. Translation gives CASSLDTSSGNTIYF.